Described below is a single T cell receptor beta chain sequence and its context. With 1 base removed from V and 3 bases from J, the gap between germline ends came to 18 bases. Per the germline V gene, CDR1 is SGHVS and CDR2 is FNYEAQ. The CDR3 spans 17 residues. The repertoire was sequenced with immunoSEQ multiplex PCR; TCRdb's copy has only in-frame clones and lacks some. The sample holds 300,000 to 400,000 clones; 85% to 90% are singletons and the top ten take less than 3.5%. The record originates from a study of blood T cell repertoires in COVID-19. Study in general: COVID-19 samples, acute and convalescent, were from the United States, Italy and Spain. Nucleic acid was either cDNA or gDNA, and it came from T cells, B-cell-depleted T cells, or PBMCs.

The specimen sequenced was peripheral blood. The V gene is TRBV7-6, the J gene TRBJ1-1, with unresolved D. This TCR came from a woman aged 30 to 39 with COVID-19, enrolled during active disease. CDR3 coding DNA: TGTGCCAGCAGCTTAGTAATAGTTTTGTTCCCCGACACTGAAGCTTTCTTT. Residues: CASSLVIVLFPDTEAFF.